The entry below describes one TCR beta chain. Its antigen is still unknown. This entry comes from a study of immune cell composition in non-small cell lung cancer. The overall study: Most cases were lung adenocarcinoma or squamous cell carcinoma.

This CDR3 is 14 amino acids long. CDR1 is SQVTM and CDR2 is ANQGSEA in the germline V gene. With 7 bases clipped from V and 0 bases from J, the junction kept 8 bases outside the gene matches. The protocol was immunoSEQ multiplex PCR, while the TCRdb copy is restricted to in-frame clones and leaves out a portion. The table shows more than 3,000 clones, with approximately 72% occurring only once. Normal lung sampling was at least 3 cm from the tumour, as distant as possible. Genomic DNA came from frozen unsorted single-cell suspensions. The study's findings and limits: Around 80% of squamous and about 31% of adenocarcinoma cases had tumour-associated clones >0.5%.

Sequencing was carried out using non-adjacent lung tissue. The chain is built from TRBV29-1 and TRBJ2-7; 8 bases align to TRBD1. The sequence derives from a human donor with non-small cell lung cancer. The CDR3: CSASGQGSSYEQYF. For the CDR3, the DNA is TGCAGCGCCAGTGGACAGGGCAGCTCCTACGAGCAGTACTTC.